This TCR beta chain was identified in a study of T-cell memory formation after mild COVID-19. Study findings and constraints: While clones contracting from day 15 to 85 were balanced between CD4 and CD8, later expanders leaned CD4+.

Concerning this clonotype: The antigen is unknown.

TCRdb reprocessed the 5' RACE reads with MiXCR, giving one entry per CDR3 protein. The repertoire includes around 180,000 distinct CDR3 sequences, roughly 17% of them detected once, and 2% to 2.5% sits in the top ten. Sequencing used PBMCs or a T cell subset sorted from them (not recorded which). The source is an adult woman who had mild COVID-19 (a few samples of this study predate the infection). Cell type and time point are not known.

CDR3 residues: CASRYTGGGYEQYF. In nucleotides, the CDR3 is TGTGCCAGCAGGTACACAGGGGGCGGCTACGAGCAGTACTTC. The chain carries TRBV6-5 and TRBJ2-7; 9 positions agree with TRBD1. V gave up 6 bases and J gave up 3 bases; unmatched junction bases: 6. The germline gives CDR1 MNHEY, CDR2 SVGAGI. The CDR3 has 14 residues.